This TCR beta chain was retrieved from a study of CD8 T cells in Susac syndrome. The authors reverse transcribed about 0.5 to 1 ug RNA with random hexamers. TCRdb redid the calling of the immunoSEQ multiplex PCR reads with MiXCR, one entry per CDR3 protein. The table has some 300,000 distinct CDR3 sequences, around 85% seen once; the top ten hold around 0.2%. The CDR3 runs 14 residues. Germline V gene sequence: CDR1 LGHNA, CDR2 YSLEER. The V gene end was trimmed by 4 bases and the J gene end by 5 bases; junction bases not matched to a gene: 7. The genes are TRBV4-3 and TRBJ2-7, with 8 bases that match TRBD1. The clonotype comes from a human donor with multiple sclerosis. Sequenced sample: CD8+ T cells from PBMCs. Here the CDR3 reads CASSLAQGAHEQYF. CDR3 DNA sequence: TGCGCCAGCAGCCTCGCTCAGGGGGCACACGAGCAGTACTTC.